Listed below are T cell receptor beta chains from one sample, sequenced in a study. TCRdb fed the RT-PCR reads into MiXCR, producing one record per CDR3 protein. The sample consists of about 700,000 distinct CDR3 sequences, approximately 14% of them appearing once. Material: memory CD4+ T cells from blood. The receptors here all came from a female donor in good health, serving as a healthy control. Each CDR3 is given with its conserved first and last residue. The D gene is left open where the match is weak. Size tells how often a clone was seen (once, few, many) or the class of an expanded clone, and some rows leave it out.

cdr3_nt,cdr3_aa,v_call,d_call,j_call,cdr3_length,clone_size
TGTGCCAGCAGCTTAGTAGGTCTAGCGGGACTGATAAGTCAAGAGACCCAGTACTTC,CASSLVGLAGLISQETQYF,TRBV7-8,TRBD2,TRBJ2-5,19,few
TGTGCCATCAGTGGGGACACTAACTATGGCTACACCTTC,CAISGDTNYGYTF,TRBV10-3,-,TRBJ1-2,13,-
TGCGCCAGCAGCGCCATTAGCGGGATCTACCAAGAGACCCAGTACTTC,CASSAISGIYQETQYF,TRBV5-1,TRBD2,TRBJ2-5,16,few
TGTGCCAGCAGCCCTTCCCCTGGGGATGGGGCTGTTACGGAGCAGTTCTTC,CASSPSPGDGAVTEQFF,TRBV9,-,TRBJ2-1,17,-
TGTGCCATCAGCGGATACAATGAGCAGTTCTTC,CAISGYNEQFF,TRBV10-3,-,TRBJ2-1,11,few
TGCGCCAGCAGCCTGCAAACGACAGGGTTTGGATCCTACGAGCAGTACTTC,CASSLQTTGFGSYEQYF,TRBV5-1,TRBD1,TRBJ2-7,17,few
TGTGCCAGCGGATGGGGGCTGTCCCATGAGCAGTTCTTC,CASGWGLSHEQFF,TRBV3-1,-,TRBJ2-1,13,-
TGTGCCTGGAGCGCCCAGGGAACTGAAGCTTTCTTT,CAWSAQGTEAFF,TRBV30,-,TRBJ1-1,12,-
TGTGCCAGCAGTTTCGTTCTAGCGTTCGCAGATACGCAGTATTTT,CASSFVLAFADTQYF,TRBV12-3/TRBV12-4,-,TRBJ2-3,15,-
TGCGCCAGCACCGGACAGGCAAACACTGAAGCTTTCTTT,CASTGQANTEAFF,TRBV5-1,TRBD1,TRBJ1-1,13,many
TGTGCCAGCACCTTACTAGCTACTAACACCGGGGAGCTGTTTTTT,CASTLLATNTGELFF,TRBV7-9,-,TRBJ2-2,15,-
TGTGCCAGCAGTTTATCGACTAGCGGGGACTACGAGCAGTACTTC,CASSLSTSGDYEQYF,TRBV28,TRBD2,TRBJ2-7,15,-
TGTGCCAGCAGTATCTTGCCCGGAGATACGCAGTATTTT,CASSILPGDTQYF,TRBV6-5,-,TRBJ2-3,13,many
TGTGCCGCACAGACACCTAGCACAGATACGCAGTATTTT,CAAQTPSTDTQYF,TRBV6-1,-,TRBJ2-3,13,few
TGTGCCAGCAGCTTAGAAGTGTGGGGTATTCAAGAGACCCAGTACTTC,CASSLEVWGIQETQYF,TRBV7-2,-,TRBJ2-5,16,many
TGCGCCAGCAGCTTGGCCTGGGCAGACTCCTACAATGAGCAGTTCTTC,CASSLAWADSYNEQFF,TRBV5-1,-,TRBJ2-1,16,many
TGTGCCAGCAGCTCTCTCGGGGGTGACGAGCAGTACTTC,CASSSLGGDEQYF,TRBV7-8,-,TRBJ2-7,13,few
TGTGCCAGCAGCCAAGAAGGGGAGGGCCTCCTTTCACCCCTCCACTTT,CASSQEGEGLLSPLHF,TRBV4-2,-,TRBJ1-6,16,-
TGTGCCAGCAGCTTGATGGGGCAGCCCCAGCATTTT,CASSLMGQPQHF,TRBV7-2,-,TRBJ1-5,12,many
TGCGCCAGCAGCCAACTCCCTCTAAGCGGCATTGATACGCAGTATTTT,CASSQLPLSGIDTQYF,TRBV4-3,-,TRBJ2-3,16,many
TGTGCCAGCAGCTTCTCCTCTAGCACAGATACGCAGTATTTT,CASSFSSSTDTQYF,TRBV7-2,-,TRBJ2-3,14,few
TGTGCCAGCGGGGCCAACAGGGAAAACATTCAGTACTTC,CASGANRENIQYF,TRBV12-3/TRBV12-4,-,TRBJ2-4,13,many
TGTGCCAGCAGTGAAAGGAAAAATTCACCCCTCCACTTT,CASSERKNSPLHF,TRBV6-4,-,TRBJ1-6,13,-
TGTGCCAGCAGCCCGGGGAAGGGTAGTCAAGCTTTCTTT,CASSPGKGSQAFF,TRBV5-6,-,TRBJ1-1,13,-
TGTGCCAGCGCAAGGGAGAGCACAGATACGCAGTATTTT,CASARESTDTQYF,TRBV7-2,-,TRBJ2-3,13,-
TGTGCCAGTACCCCGAGGGTTAGCGGCGCCGAGCAGTACTTC,CASTPRVSGAEQYF,TRBV19,-,TRBJ2-7,14,-
TGTGCCAGCACCTCGGGACAGGGGATTTTTGGCTACACCTTC,CASTSGQGIFGYTF,TRBV9,TRBD1,TRBJ1-2,14,-
TGTGCCACCAGCAGCGAAAGGGGAGGTACTACGCAGTATTTT,CATSSERGGTTQYF,TRBV15,-,TRBJ2-3,14,few